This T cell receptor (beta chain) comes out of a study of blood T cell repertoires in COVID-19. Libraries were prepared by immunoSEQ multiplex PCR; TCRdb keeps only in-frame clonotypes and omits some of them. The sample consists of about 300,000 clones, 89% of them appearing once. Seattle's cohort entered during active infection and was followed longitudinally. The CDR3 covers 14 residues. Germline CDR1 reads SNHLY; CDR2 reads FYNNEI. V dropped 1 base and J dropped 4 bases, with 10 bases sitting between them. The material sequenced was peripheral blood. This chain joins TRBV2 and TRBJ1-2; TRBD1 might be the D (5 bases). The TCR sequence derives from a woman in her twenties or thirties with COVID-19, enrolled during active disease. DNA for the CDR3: TGTGCCAGCAGTGAAGGCGGGACGGCCTATGGCTACACCTTC. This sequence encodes CASSEGGTAYGYTF. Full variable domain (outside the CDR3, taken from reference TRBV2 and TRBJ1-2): EPEVTQTPSHQVTQMGQEVILRCVPISNHLYFYWYRQILGQKVEFLVSFYNNEISEKSEIFDDQFSVERPDGSNFTLKIRSTKLEDSAMYFCASSEGGTAYGYTFGSGTRLTVV.